This T cell receptor beta chain was observed in a study of blood T cell repertoires in COVID-19. Overall study: Both acute and convalescent COVID-19 samples were obtained from the United States, Italy and Spain. In each case, the material was cDNA or gDNA derived from T cells, B-cell-depleted T cells, or PBMCs.

In the source study's methods: Researchers report that nucleated cell counts were estimated from reference gene primer amplification. Profiling relied on immunoSEQ multiplex PCR, and the TCRdb table lists in-frame clones only, not all of them. From that table come the V and J calls and clone size; the DNA was used to work out D and trimming. The profile shows about 270,000 clones, 65% to 90% of them singletons. The length of the CDR3 is 12 residues. Germline loops: CDR1 MNHNY, CDR2 SVGAGI (reference sequence). Trimming removed 5 bases from V and 10 bases from J, with 12 bases in between. This clonotype was obtained from a human donor in a cohort sampled during active COVID-19. The sequencing sample was made of peripheral blood. This chain connects TRBV6-6 to TRBJ2-1; a possible D gene is TRBD2 (5 bases). DNA for the CDR3: TGTGCCAGCAGTCCTCAGAGGGAAGAGCAGTTCTTC. Translation gives CASSPQREEQFF.